This T cell receptor (beta chain) emerged from a study of neurological immune-mediated disorders. 5'RACE generated cDNA with 10-nucleotide random UMIs. Over 200 million TCR-beta sequences from 15-18 subjects came out of each sequencing run. TCRdb reanalysed the 5' RACE reads using MiXCR and keeps one entry per CDR3 protein. The sample has 27,000 or so distinct CDR3 sequences, under 25% seen once. This clonotype was seen a few times. The CDR3 spans 15 residues. CDR1 is MDHEN and CDR2 is SYDVKM in the germline V gene. The ends lost 4 bases at V and 4 bases at J; junction bases unmatched: 7. The TCR comes from an older woman in good health. The chain links TRBV28 to TRBJ1-5, with 7 positions matching TRBD1. The material sequenced was PBMCs. CDR3 sequence (DNA): TGTGCCAGCAGTTCCACGACAGGGATAAATCAGCCCCAGCATTTT. It encodes CASSSTTGINQPQHF.